This passage covers 26 T cell receptor beta chains from one sample sequenced in a study of blood T cell repertoires in COVID-19. Assay used: immunoSEQ multiplex PCR; TCRdb lists only in-frame clones, some missing. The sample carries approximately 140,000 clones, around 90% recorded once. The specimen was peripheral blood. The receptors shown here come from a woman in her fifties or sixties with active or convalescent COVID-19.

The chain uses TRBV15 and TRBJ1-2; D remains unclear. Trimming cost V 1 base and J 4 bases, with 22 bases left between them. The CDR3 runs to 18 residues. Germline CDR1 is LNHNV and CDR2 is YYDKDF (reference sequence). The CDR3 spells CATSRALTPAERAYGYTF. CDR3 nucleotides: TGTGCCACCAGCAGAGCTCTAACCCCCGCGGAAAGAGCCTATGGCTACACCTTC.

The V gene is TRBV2, the J gene TRBJ2-1, with 8 bases that match TRBD2. There are 14 residues in the CDR3. With V trimmed by 6 bases and J by 8 bases, 9 bases remained unmatched. The germline V gene encodes CDR1 SNHLY and CDR2 FYNNEI. The CDR3 region is CASRKIAGQHEQFF. In DNA form, the CDR3 reads TGTGCCAGCAGAAAGATAGCGGGGCAGCATGAGCAGTTCTTC.

The chain couples TRBV6-5 to TRBJ2-1; 8 bases align to TRBD2. The trim removed 11 bases at V and 2 bases at J, leaving 8 bases unmatched. CDR3 length: 14 residues. The germline gives CDR1 MNHEY, CDR2 SVGAGI. The CDR3 DNA sequence: TGTGCCCTCAATAGGGGACTAGCCTACAATGAGCAGTTCTTC. Residues: CALNRGLAYNEQFF.

This rearrangement joins TRBV7-9 to TRBJ1-4, with 7 bases fitting TRBD1. Germline-derived CDR1 and CDR2 are SEHNR and FQNEAQ (reference sequence). The trim removed 7 bases at V and 5 bases at J, leaving 7 bases unmatched. The CDR3 covers 14 residues. CDR3 residues: CASTTGQVNEKLFF. In DNA, the CDR3 is TGTGCCAGCACTACCGGACAGGTGAATGAAAAACTGTTTTTT.

The CDR3 reads CASSQERQGRTGELFF. DNA of the CDR3: TGTGCCAGCAGCCAAGAGAGGCAGGGCCGGACCGGGGAGCTGTTTTTT. The rearrangement uses TRBV3-1 (or the pseudogene TRBV3-2) and TRBJ2-2; weak D call: TRBD1 (5 bases). This CDR3 has 16 amino acids. CDR1 is LGHDT, CDR2 YNNKEL, per germline (reference sequence). The V end lost 0 bases, the J end lost 5 bases, and 13 bases lay between the germline ends.

The chain links TRBV7-2 to TRBJ1-2; a weak D match, TRBD1 (5 bases). The CDR3 runs 15 residues. V was clipped by 2 bases and J by 4 bases, with 14 bases between them. Germline V gene sequence: CDR1 SGHTA, CDR2 FQGNSA. CDR3 sequence: CASSLTIGEGYGYTF. Written as DNA, the CDR3 is TGTGCCAGCAGCTTAACTATAGGGGAGGGCTATGGCTACACCTTC.

This clone was seen a few times. The J gene is TRBJ1-4, the V gene TRBV5-1, with a tentative D call TRBD1 (6 bases). Trimming took off 4 bases at V and 8 bases at J, with 18 bases between the two ends. This CDR3 contains 15 residues. The germline CDR1 and CDR2 sequences are SGHRS and YFSETQ. CDR3 in DNA: TGCGCCAGCAGCAAACAGGGAATCACCGGCGAAAAACTGTTTTTT. Translation gives CASSKQGITGEKLFF. Filled out from reference TRBV5-1 and TRBJ1-4, the complete variable domain reads KAGVTQTPRYLIKTRGQQVTLSCSPISGHRSVSWYQQTPGQGLQFLFEYFSETQRNKGNFPGRFSGRQFSNSRSEMNVSTLELGDSALYLCASSKQGITGEKLFFGSGTQLSVL.

This clone was detected only once. The V and J genes are TRBV18 and TRBJ2-7; possibly TRBD2 for D (6 bases). V was shortened by 0 bases and J by 5 bases, with 14 bases between the two germline ends. From germline, CDR1 is KGHSH and CDR2 LQKENI. The CDR3 contains 15 residues. The CDR3 DNA sequence: TGTGCCAGCTCACCACCGGGGTGGAGGGCTAACGAGCAGTACTTC. It yields the protein CASSPPGWRANEQYF.

J is TRBJ1-1 and V is TRBV29-1; TRBD1 matches 8 bases. Trimming at V came to 6 bases and at J to 4 bases, leaving 10 bases not matched to a gene. The germline V gene has CDR1 SQVTM and CDR2 ANQGSEA. The CDR3 runs 14 residues. The CDR3 reads CSVSTGVGSTEAFF. CDR3 nucleotides: TGCAGCGTATCGACAGGGGTGGGCAGCACTGAAGCTTTCTTT.

V usage is TRBV19 and J usage is TRBJ2-5; 7 nucleotides align to TRBD2. Germline values: CDR1 LNHDA, CDR2 SQIVND (reference sequence). The CDR3 contains 14 residues. The junction had 5 bases not matched to a gene; V was cut back by 2 bases and J by 5 bases. In DNA form, the CDR3 reads TGTGCCAGTAGTATATCGGCGGGGGTGGAGACCCAGTACTTC. The encoded protein is CASSISAGVETQYF. Full variable domain (remainder filled in from reference TRBV19 and TRBJ2-5): DGGITQSPKYLFRKEGQNVTLSCEQNLNHDAMYWYRQDPGQGLRLIYYSQIVNDFQKGDIAEGYSVSREKKESFPLTVTSAQKNPTAFYLCASSISAGVETQYFGPGTRLLVL.

The V call is TRBV6-5, the J call TRBJ2-7; maybe TRBD2 (5 bases). CDR1 is MNHEY and CDR2 is SVGAGI in the germline V gene. V was trimmed by 5 bases and J by 4 bases, leaving 18 bases between them. The length of the CDR3 is 15 residues. The CDR3 bases are TGTGCCAGCAGTCACCTGACGGGATCCACGTACGAGCAGTACTTC. It encodes CASSHLTGSTYEQYF.

The chain links TRBV9 to TRBJ1-2, with TRBD1 identical over 7 bases. CDR1 and CDR2 (germline): SGDLS, YYNGEE. This CDR3 is built from 15 residues. Trimming cost V 2 bases and J 3 bases; bases outside gene matches: 7. The DNA of the CDR3 is TGTGCCAGCAGCGTTGGGGGACAGCCTTACTATGGCTACACCTTC. This translates into CASSVGGQPYYGYTF.

The chain is built from TRBV30 and TRBJ1-3; D not certain. Germline loops: CDR1 GTSNPN, CDR2 SVGIG (reference sequence). The length of the CDR3 is 11 residues. The V end lost 2 bases, the J end lost 6 bases, and 5 bases lay between the germline ends. For the CDR3, the DNA is TGTGCCTGGAGTCCAGAAAACACCATATATTTT. Translated: CAWSPENTIYF.

The table lists this clone with a count of one. The chain is built from TRBV7-9 and TRBJ1-1; weak D call: TRBD1 (6 bases). V dropped 6 bases and J dropped 1 base, with 15 bases sitting between them. This CDR3 is built from 15 residues. The germline V gene has CDR1 SEHNR and CDR2 FQNEAQ (reference sequence). The CDR3 nucleotides read TGTGCCAGCAGTCTCGGGGAGGGACAGAACACTGAAGCTTTCTTT. It specifies CASSLGEGQNTEAFF.

The rearrangement uses TRBV25-1 and TRBJ1-2; D uncertain. The ends were cut back, 8 bases at V and 6 bases at J, with 19 bases in the middle. Germline V CDR1 and CDR2: MGHDK, SYGVNS. The CDR3 consists of 14 residues. The CDR3 region has the DNA TGTGCCAGCGGGCTGGGCCAAGACGTAAATGGCTACACCTTC. Amino acid sequence: CASGLGQDVNGYTF.

As regards this clone: This sample also contains other DNA sequences that code for the same CDR3. The chain uses TRBV7-2 and TRBJ2-5; 7 nucleotides align to TRBD1. The germline V gene has CDR1 SGHTA and CDR2 FQGNSA. V lost 5 bases, J lost 1 base, and 4 bases stayed unmatched. The CDR3 has 14 amino acids. For the CDR3, the DNA is TGTGCCAGCAGCCCCGGGACAGCCCAAGAGACCCAGTACTTC. Translation: CASSPGTAQETQYF.

The V call is TRBV12-3 or TRBV12-4, the J call TRBJ1-6; D is unclear. Between the trimmed V and J ends, which lost 6 bases and 7 bases, there was a span of 7 bases. The CDR3 has 12 residues. Written as DNA, the CDR3 is TGTGCCAGCAGACACCCAAATTCACCCCTCCACTTT. It yields the protein CASRHPNSPLHF.

The genes are TRBV27 and TRBJ1-5; 8 bases are a match to TRBD1. Germline assignment: CDR1 MNHEY and CDR2 SMNVEV (reference sequence). The CDR3 has 13 amino acids. The V segment lost 6 bases and the J segment 4 bases; nucleotides outside the gene matches: 2. CDR3 sequence reads: CASRDRENQPQHF. The DNA for the CDR3 is TGTGCCAGCAGGGACAGGGAGAATCAGCCCCAGCATTTT.

The chain employs TRBV2 and TRBJ2-1; TRBD2 matches 11 bases. V lost 6 bases, J lost 4 bases, and 2 bases stayed unmatched. Germline V gives CDR1 SNHLY, CDR2 FYNNEI. The CDR3 has 14 amino acids. The CDR3 nucleotides read TGTGCCAGCAGCCGACTAGCGGGGTACAATGAGCAGTTCTTC. Residues: CASSRLAGYNEQFF.

The V call is TRBV10-3, the J call TRBJ2-7; the D gene is possibly TRBD2 (6 bases). The CDR3 totals 14 residues. Trimming took off 2 bases at V and 2 bases at J, with 10 bases between the two ends. From germline, CDR1 is ENHRY and CDR2 SYGVKD. CDR3 sequence reads: CAISEGAGTYEQYF. CDR3 in DNA: TGTGCCATCAGTGAGGGGGCGGGAACCTACGAGCAGTACTTC.

The chain combines TRBV7-2 with TRBJ2-3, with 9 bases that match TRBD2. CDR3 length equals 15 residues. Looked up from germline, CDR1 is SGHTA and CDR2 is FQGNSA. V trimming: 5 bases; J trimming: 2 bases; junction bases outside the gene matches: 5. The CDR3 spells CASSNPGLATDTQYF. The CDR3 coding sequence is TGTGCCAGCAGCAACCCGGGACTAGCCACAGATACGCAGTATTTT.

This chain joins TRBV27 and TRBJ1-4; the D gene is possibly TRBD1 (5 bases). The CDR3 has 15 residues. Trimming left V 8 bases short and J 3 bases short, with 16 bases between. Germline CDR1 reads MNHEY; CDR2 reads SMNVEV (reference sequence). The CDR3, as DNA: TGTGCCAGCCGACAGCCGGGGGGTGCTAATGAAAAACTGTTTTTT. It yields the protein CASRQPGGANEKLFF.

The gene calls are TRBV7-2 and TRBJ2-1, with 10 bases aligning to TRBD2. The CDR3 extends over 17 amino acids. The germline V gene has CDR1 SGHTA and CDR2 FQGNSA. V gave up 1 base and J gave up 6 bases; unmatched junction bases: 9. The CDR3 loop is CASSLGFSGGTANEQFF. The CDR3 DNA sequence: TGTGCCAGCAGCTTAGGGTTTAGCGGGGGGACCGCCAATGAGCAGTTCTTC.

This chain links TRBV15 with TRBJ2-3; D is possibly TRBD1 (5 bases). Germline CDR1 is LNHNV and CDR2 is YYDKDF (reference sequence). The CDR3 loop spans 14 amino acids. V was clipped by 0 bases and J by 4 bases, with 8 bases between them. As DNA, the CDR3 is TGTGCCACCAGCAGAGACTTAGGGGCAGATACGCAGTATTTT. This encodes CATSRDLGADTQYF.

This clone was found once. The CDR3 region is CASTPSGGGGDTQYF. DNA of the CDR3: TGCGCCAGCACTCCTAGCGGGGGAGGGGGAGATACGCAGTATTTT. This chain joins TRBV5-1 and TRBJ2-3, with TRBD2 identical over 10 bases. V gave up 6 bases and J gave up 5 bases; unmatched junction bases: 9. Germline V gene sequence: CDR1 SGHRS, CDR2 YFSETQ. This CDR3 comprises 15 residues.

The V call is TRBV6-6, the J call TRBJ2-2, with 13 bases fitting TRBD2. V trimming: 5 bases; J trimming: 3 bases; junction bases outside the gene matches: 12. The CDR3 spans 19 residues. Looked up from germline, CDR1 is MNHNY and CDR2 is SVGAGI (reference sequence). The CDR3 DNA is TGTGCCAGCAGTCCTCCCCAAAGACTAGCGGGGGGCCACACCGGGGAGCTGTTTTTT. This translates into CASSPPQRLAGGHTGELFF.